Following are 30 T cell receptor beta chains from one sample sequenced in a study of T cells in localized non-small cell lung cancer. The table came from immunoSEQ multiplex PCR; TCRdb's copy has only in-frame clones and leaves some out. The sample consists of about 10,000 clones, around 91% of them appearing once. The source material was peripheral blood, sampled before any cancer treatment. Receptors originate from a male donor aged 60 or older with stage III squamous cell lung carcinoma.

A single count supports this clone. This chain links TRBV7-2 with TRBJ1-1; D ambiguous. V was clipped by 2 bases and J by 4 bases, with 8 bases between them. Germline V gene data show CDR1 as SGHTA and CDR2 as FQGNSA. The CDR3 is made up of 13 amino acids. This CDR3 is CASSLSEGTEAFF. The CDR3 nucleotides read TGTGCCAGCAGCTTAAGTGAGGGCACTGAAGCTTTCTTT.

The sample holds one count of this clone. The rearrangement links TRBV5-1 to TRBJ1-1, with unresolved D. The CDR3 covers 15 residues. The germline V gene has CDR1 SGHRS and CDR2 YFSETQ. V lost 2 bases and J 0 bases, leaving 11 bases between the germline ends. The CDR3 DNA reads TGCGCCAGCAGCTTCCCCGGCAGCTTGAACACTGAAGCTTTCTTT. Protein sequence: CASSFPGSLNTEAFF.

The V gene is TRBV7-3, the J gene TRBJ2-3, with 13 bases fitting TRBD2. The V gene's germline CDR1 is SGHTA and CDR2 FQGTGA. CDR3 length: 16 residues. Unmatched junction bases numbered 2, after V lost 4 bases and J lost 1 base. The DNA for the CDR3 is TGTGCCAGCAGCTATGGGACTAGCGGGGGCACAGATACGCAGTATTTT. It is translated as CASSYGTSGGTDTQYF.

This chain joins TRBV15 and TRBJ2-5; a weak D match, TRBD1 (5 bases). The V gene lost 1 base and the J gene lost 5 bases, with 17 bases spanning the gap. Germline CDR1 reads LNHNV; CDR2 reads YYDKDF (reference sequence). This CDR3 region has 16 residues. The CDR3 region has the DNA TGTGCCACCAGCAGAGTTCAGGGTTTCGAGTGGGAGACCCAGTACTTC. Its translation: CATSRVQGFEWETQYF.

The V call is TRBV29-1, the J call TRBJ2-2, with 10 bases identical to TRBD1. CDR3 size: 12 residues. Germline-derived CDR1 and CDR2 are SQVTM and ANQGSEA. J lost 6 bases, V lost 6 bases, and 1 base had no gene match. The CDR3 here is CSVGTGAGELFF. CDR3 coding DNA: TGCAGCGTAGGGACAGGGGCCGGGGAGCTGTTTTTT.

The V and J genes are TRBV19 and TRBJ2-3; unclear D gene. The germline V and J ends were trimmed by 6 bases and 0 bases, with 13 bases remaining between them. The CDR3 loop spans 15 amino acids. Germline CDR1 and CDR2: LNHDA and SQIVND (reference sequence). The CDR3 region is CASRQRSLSTDTQYF. CDR3 DNA sequence: TGTGCCAGTAGACAGAGATCTCTTAGCACAGATACGCAGTATTTT.

The sample holds one count of this clone. The chain joins TRBV11-2 to TRBJ2-7; 10 nucleotides line up with TRBD1. The CDR3 sequence is 14 residues long. With 6 bases clipped from V and 4 bases from J, the junction kept 6 bases outside the gene matches. In germline, CDR1 is SGHAT, CDR2 FQNNGV. The CDR3 DNA reads as TGTGCCAGCAGTTCCCGGACAGGGGGGTACGAGCAGTACTTC. This gives the protein CASSSRTGGYEQYF.

This rearrangement joins TRBV6-5 to TRBJ1-3; TRBD1 might be the D (5 bases). Germline CDR1 and CDR2: MNHEY and SVGAGI. This CDR3 spans 14 amino acids. Trimming took 6 bases from V and 2 from J, leaving 11 bases between them. The CDR3 nucleotides are TGTGCCAGCAGCTACGGGGGAACTGGAAACACCATATATTTT. This sequence encodes CASSYGGTGNTIYF.

The chain is built from TRBV19 and TRBJ2-5, with D unresolved. Germline V gene lookup returns CDR1 LNHDA and CDR2 SQIVND (reference sequence). The CDR3 covers 13 residues. V lost 8 bases, J lost 2 bases, and 12 bases lay in between. CDR3 region: CASGQKAQETQYF. In nucleotides, the CDR3 is TGTGCCAGTGGTCAAAAGGCTCAAGAGACCCAGTACTTC. Together with reference TRBV19 and TRBJ2-5, the CDR3 gives the full variable domain: DGGITQSPKYLFRKEGQNVTLSCEQNLNHDAMYWYRQDPGQGLRLIYYSQIVNDFQKGDIAEGYSVSREKKESFPLTVTSAQKNPTAFYLCASGQKAQETQYFGPGTRLLVL.

The chain recombines TRBV5-4 with TRBJ2-3; 10 nucleotides line up with TRBD2. Germline V CDR1 and CDR2: SGHNT, YYREEE (reference sequence). The V segment lost 4 bases and the J segment 3 bases; nucleotides outside the gene matches: 8. The CDR3 covers 16 residues. DNA for the CDR3: TGTGCCAGCAGCCCGCCGGGACTAGCGCAGACAGATACGCAGTATTTT. Translated, it gives CASSPPGLAQTDTQYF. Full variable domain (missing parts from reference TRBV5-4 and TRBJ2-3): ETGVTQSPTHLIKTRGQQVTLRCSSQSGHNTVSWYQQALGQGPQFIFQYYREEENGRGNFPPRFSGLQFPNYSSELNVNALELDDSALYLCASSPPGLAQTDTQYFGPGTRLTVL.

This clone was detected once. The chain uses TRBV28 and TRBJ1-2; maybe TRBD1 (5 bases). V lost 3 bases and J 1 base, leaving 6 bases between the germline ends. The CDR3 sequence is 13 residues long. CDR1 is MDHEN and CDR2 is SYDVKM in the germline V gene. The CDR3 sequence: CASSFGGNYGYTF. CDR3 nucleotide sequence: TGTGCCAGCAGTTTTGGGGGTAACTATGGCTACACCTTC.

The chain uses TRBV28 and TRBJ2-5; weak D call: TRBD1 (5 bases). Germline V gives CDR1 MDHEN, CDR2 SYDVKM. This CDR3 is 16 amino acids long. Trimming took off 1 base at V and 1 base at J, with 13 bases between the two ends. CDR3 amino acids: CASSLFSQGSQETQYF. CDR3 DNA sequence: TGTGCCAGCAGTTTATTTTCCCAGGGTTCCCAAGAGACCCAGTACTTC.

The V and J genes are TRBV7-9 and TRBJ2-7; D not resolved. Germline V CDR1 and CDR2: SEHNR, FQNEAQ (reference sequence). The CDR3 loop spans 12 amino acids. Trimming stripped 2 bases from V and 5 bases from J, with 7 bases between. CDR3 protein: CASSLSVDEQYF. The CDR3 region has the DNA TGTGCCAGCAGCTTAAGTGTGGACGAGCAGTACTTC.

V gene TRBV18 combines with J gene TRBJ2-5, with D unclear. V dropped 6 bases and J dropped 5 bases, with 13 bases sitting between them. CDR1 is KGHSH, CDR2 LQKENI, per germline. The CDR3 extends over 13 amino acids. In DNA form, the CDR3 reads TGTGCCAGCTCCCGTTCGAGGTCGGAGACCCAGTACTTC. This gives the protein CASSRSRSETQYF. The whole variable domain, filled in from reference TRBV18 and TRBJ2-5, reads NAGVMQNPRHLVRRRGQEARLRCSPMKGHSHVYWYRQLPEEGLKFMVYLQKENIIDESGMPKERFSAEFPKEGPSILRIQQVVRGDSAAYFCASSRSRSETQYFGPGTRLLVL.

V gene TRBV30 combines with J gene TRBJ1-1; perhaps TRBD1 as D (5 bases). CDR3 size: 12 residues. Germline CDR1 reads GTSNPN; CDR2 reads SVGIG (reference sequence). V lost 7 bases and J lost 4, with 13 bases in between. The CDR3 DNA follows: TGTGCCTACGTGCGGGGCTCCACTGAAGCTTTCTTT. It codes for CAYVRGSTEAFF.

The chain links TRBV7-8 to TRBJ1-1; D may be TRBD1 (6 bases). V gave up 10 bases and J gave up 4 bases, with 13 bases separating them. CDR1 is SGHVS, CDR2 FQNEAQ, per germline. The CDR3 extends over 12 amino acids. The CDR3: CATGEGGTEAFF. The CDR3, as DNA: TGTGCCACCGGAGAGGGGGGCACTGAAGCTTTCTTT.

V is TRBV11-2 and J is TRBJ1-5, with 8 bases fitting TRBD1. Looked up from germline, CDR1 is SGHAT and CDR2 is FQNNGV. CDR3 length: 15 amino acids. V lost 1 base, J lost 6 bases, and 5 bases stayed unmatched. The CDR3 protein is CASSLVAGGSQPQHF. The CDR3, as DNA: TGTGCCAGCAGCTTAGTCGCAGGGGGCAGTCAGCCCCAGCATTTT.

The chain couples TRBV23-1 to TRBJ1-5; 9 bases fit TRBD1. TRBV23-1 is sorted into the ORF group, with uncertain function. The V segment lost 5 bases and the J segment 2 bases; nucleotides outside the gene matches: 10. The CDR3 spans 17 residues. The CDR3 sequence: CASSKTDRGEGNQPQHF. The CDR3 nucleotides read TGCGCCAGCAGTAAAACGGACAGGGGAGAGGGCAATCAGCCCCAGCATTTT.

V gene TRBV9 combines with J gene TRBJ1-2, with TRBD1 as a possible D gene (6 bases). The V end was cut by 4 bases, the J end by 4 bases, with 23 bases between. The CDR3 sequence is 17 residues long. Germline CDR1 and CDR2: SGDLS and YYNGEE. The CDR3, as DNA: TGTGCCAGCAGCCCCCGGGGGGCGCCGGTCGGAGGCTATGGCTACACCTTC. It translates to CASSPRGAPVGGYGYTF. Variable domain in full (rest from reference TRBV9 and TRBJ1-2): DSGVTQTPKHLITATGQRVTLRCSPRSGDLSVYWYQQSLDQGLQFLIQYYNGEERAKGNILERFSAQQFPDLHSELNLSSLELGDSALYFCASSPRGAPVGGYGYTFGSGTRLTVV.

The chain joins TRBV28 to TRBJ1-1; maybe TRBD1 (5 bases). CDR1 is MDHEN and CDR2 is SYDVKM in the germline V gene. The CDR3 spans 17 residues. V gave up 2 bases and J gave up 4 bases, with 20 bases separating them. The CDR3: CASSLPAKRRASTEAFF. As DNA, the CDR3 is TGTGCCAGCAGTTTACCCGCCAAACGCAGGGCGTCCACTGAAGCTTTCTTT. The variable domain in full, with the rest retrieved from reference TRBV28 and TRBJ1-1, is DVKVTQSSRYLVKRTGEKVFLECVQDMDHENMFWYRQDPGLGLRLIYFSYDVKMKEKGDIPEGYSVSREKKERFSLILESASTNQTSMYLCASSLPAKRRASTEAFFGQGTRLTVV.

DNA of the CDR3: TGTGCCAGTAGTATTTCGCCAGAACACTATGGCTACACCTTC. It codes for CASSISPEHYGYTF. The genes are TRBV19 and TRBJ1-2, with D unresolved. Germline values: CDR1 LNHDA, CDR2 SQIVND (reference sequence). The V and J ends lost 3 bases and 3 bases respectively, with 11 bases between them. There are 14 residues in the CDR3.

This chain joins TRBV13 and TRBJ2-7, with 10 bases lining up with TRBD2. Germline CDR1 and CDR2: PRHDT and FYEKMQ (reference sequence). Losses at the gene ends were 6 bases for V and 5 bases for J; bases not matched to a gene: 7. The CDR3 runs 14 residues. CDR3 sequence: CASRFRLAGDEQYF. In DNA form, the CDR3 reads TGTGCCAGCAGGTTCAGACTAGCGGGCGACGAGCAGTACTTC.

The rearrangement links TRBV19 to TRBJ2-2; D assignment may be TRBD1 or TRBD2 (5 bases each). The CDR3 runs to 16 residues. The V end lost 5 bases, the J end lost 0 bases, and 13 bases lay between the germline ends. From germline, CDR1 is LNHDA and CDR2 SQIVND (reference sequence). The CDR3 DNA follows: TGTGCCAGTAGTGTGGGGACGACCACGAACACCGGGGAGCTGTTTTTT. Its translation: CASSVGTTTNTGELFF.

V and J are TRBV10-3 and TRBJ2-3; maybe TRBD2 (5 bases). The V end was cut by 3 bases, the J end by 2 bases, with 12 bases between. Per the germline V gene, CDR1 is ENHRY and CDR2 is SYGVKD. This CDR3 spans 15 amino acids. For the CDR3, the DNA is TGTGCCATCAGTGACGGAGGACTTAACACAGATACGCAGTATTTT. Encoded protein: CAISDGGLNTDTQYF.

The CDR3, as DNA: TGTGCCACCAGCCTCGACAGGCGGGGCCCCTACAATGAGCAGTTCTTC. The encoded protein is CATSLDRRGPYNEQFF. The V gene is TRBV15, the J gene TRBJ2-1, with D perhaps TRBD1 or TRBD2 (6 bases each). The germline V gene has CDR1 LNHNV and CDR2 YYDKDF (reference sequence). The ends were cut back, 5 bases at V and 2 bases at J, with 16 bases in the middle. This CDR3 has 16 amino acids.

V is TRBV7-9 and J is TRBJ2-3; weak D call: TRBD1 (6 bases). The CDR3 length is 15 residues. The germline V gene encodes CDR1 SEHNR and CDR2 FQNEAQ (reference sequence). The germline V and J ends were trimmed by 5 bases and 0 bases, with 12 bases remaining between them. Here the CDR3 reads CASSPRGVSTDTQYF. The CDR3 DNA reads as TGTGCCAGCAGCCCCAGGGGTGTAAGCACAGATACGCAGTATTTT.

This clone was counted between two and nine times. The V gene is TRBV9, the J gene TRBJ1-2, with 7 bases lining up with TRBD1. CDR1 and CDR2 (germline): SGDLS, YYNGEE. The CDR3 consists of 15 residues. J gave up 4 bases and V 0 bases, and 6 bases lay outside the gene matches. The CDR3 bases are TGTGCCAGCAGCGTAGGGGACAGCTATACCTATGGCTACACCTTC. This sequence encodes CASSVGDSYTYGYTF.

The rearrangement links TRBV7-2 to TRBJ1-5, with TRBD1 matching over 7 bases. With 6 bases clipped from V and 5 bases from J, the junction kept 4 bases outside the gene matches. CDR3 length equals 13 residues. Germline CDR1 and CDR2: SGHTA and FQGNSA. The CDR3 region is CASSNQGDQPQHF. CDR3 bases: TGTGCCAGCAGTAACCAGGGGGATCAGCCCCAGCATTTT.

This clone has only one observation. The V gene is TRBV5-4, the J gene TRBJ1-1; TRBD1 might be the D (5 bases). CDR1 is SGHNT, CDR2 YYREEE, per germline (reference sequence). The V and J ends lost 2 bases and 1 base respectively, with 12 bases between them. The CDR3 is 15 amino acids. CDR3 sequence: CASSLDLGGNTEAFF. CDR3 DNA sequence: TGTGCCAGCAGCTTAGATCTCGGGGGGAACACTGAAGCTTTCTTT.

This clone was seen only once. The chain uses TRBV6-1 and TRBJ2-3, with D possibly being TRBD1 or TRBD2 (5 bases each). Trimming took off 4 bases at V and 6 bases at J, with 11 bases between the two ends. CDR1 and CDR2 (germline): MNHNS, SASEGT. CDR3 length equals 13 residues. The chain's CDR3 is CASSVEGMDTQYF. The CDR3 DNA reads as TGTGCCAGCAGTGTAGAGGGGATGGATACGCAGTATTTT.